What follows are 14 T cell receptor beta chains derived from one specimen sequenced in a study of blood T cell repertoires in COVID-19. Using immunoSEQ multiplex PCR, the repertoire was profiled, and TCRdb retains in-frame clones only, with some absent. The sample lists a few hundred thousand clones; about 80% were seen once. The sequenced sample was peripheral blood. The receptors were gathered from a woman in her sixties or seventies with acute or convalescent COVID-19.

In nucleotides, the CDR3 is TGCGCCAGCAGCCAAGATCACAGGGGGGCTAATGAAAAACTGTTTTTT. It yields the protein CASSQDHRGANEKLFF. The chain couples TRBV4-1 to TRBJ1-4; 8 positions agree with TRBD1. J lost 3 bases, V lost 0 bases, and 3 bases had no gene match. Germline V CDR1 and CDR2: MGHRA, YSYEKL. CDR3 size: 16 residues.

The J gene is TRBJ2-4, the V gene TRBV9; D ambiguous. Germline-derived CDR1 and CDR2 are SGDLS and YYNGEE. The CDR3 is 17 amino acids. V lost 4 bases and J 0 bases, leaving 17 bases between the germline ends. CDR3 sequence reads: CASSPSEVFQAKNIQYF. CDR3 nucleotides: TGTGCCAGCAGCCCCAGCGAGGTGTTTCAAGCCAAAAACATTCAGTACTTC.

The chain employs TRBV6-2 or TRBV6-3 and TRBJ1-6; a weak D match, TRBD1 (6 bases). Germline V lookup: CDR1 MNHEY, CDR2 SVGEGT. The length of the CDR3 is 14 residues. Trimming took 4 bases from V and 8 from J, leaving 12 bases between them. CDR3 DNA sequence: TGTGCCAGCAGTTCCGGGACACAATATTCACCCCTCCACTTT. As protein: CASSSGTQYSPLHF.

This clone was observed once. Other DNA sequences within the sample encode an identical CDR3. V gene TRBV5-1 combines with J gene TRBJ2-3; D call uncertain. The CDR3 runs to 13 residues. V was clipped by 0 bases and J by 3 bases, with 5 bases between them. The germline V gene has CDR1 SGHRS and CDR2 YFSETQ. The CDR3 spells CASSLAGTDTQYF. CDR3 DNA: TGCGCCAGCAGCTTGGCGGGTACAGATACGCAGTATTTT.

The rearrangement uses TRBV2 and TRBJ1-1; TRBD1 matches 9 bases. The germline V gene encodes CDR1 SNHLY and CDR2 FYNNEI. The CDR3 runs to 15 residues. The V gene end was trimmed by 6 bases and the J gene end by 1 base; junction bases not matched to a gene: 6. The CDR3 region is CASRVDRGANTEAFF. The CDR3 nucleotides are TGTGCCAGCAGGGTAGACAGGGGGGCGAACACTGAAGCTTTCTTT.

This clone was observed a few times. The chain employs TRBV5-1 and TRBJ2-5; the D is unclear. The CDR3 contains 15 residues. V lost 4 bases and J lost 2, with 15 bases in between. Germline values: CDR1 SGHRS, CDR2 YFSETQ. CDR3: CASSPLTPGQETQYF. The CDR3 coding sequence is TGCGCCAGCAGCCCCCTTACCCCAGGTCAAGAGACCCAGTACTTC.

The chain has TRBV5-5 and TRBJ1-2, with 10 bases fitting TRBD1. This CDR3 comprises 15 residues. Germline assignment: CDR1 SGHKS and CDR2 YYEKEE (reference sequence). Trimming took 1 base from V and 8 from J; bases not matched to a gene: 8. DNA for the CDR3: TGTGCCAGCAGCTTGATGGGACAGGGGACTCTGGGCTACACCTTC. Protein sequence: CASSLMGQGTLGYTF.

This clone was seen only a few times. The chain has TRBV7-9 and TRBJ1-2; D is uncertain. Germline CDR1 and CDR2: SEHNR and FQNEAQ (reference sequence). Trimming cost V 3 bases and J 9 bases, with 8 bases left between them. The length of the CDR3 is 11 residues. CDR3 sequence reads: CASSFGLSYTF. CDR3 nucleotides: TGTGCCAGCAGCTTCGGTTTGAGCTACACCTTC. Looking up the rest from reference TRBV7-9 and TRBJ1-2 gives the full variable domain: DTGVSQNPRHKITKRGQNVTFRCDPISEHNRLYWYRQTLGQGPEFLTYFQNEAQLEKSRLLSDRFSAERPKGSFSTLEIQRTEQGDSAMYLCASSFGLSYTFGSGTRLTVV.

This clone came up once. CDR3 bases: TGCAGCGTTGAAGGGGCGCGGGAACTTTCCTACGAGCAGTACTTC. It yields the protein CSVEGARELSYEQYF. The chain couples TRBV29-1 to TRBJ2-7; D possibly corresponds to TRBD2 (6 bases). This CDR3 has 15 residues. Trimming left V 1 base short and J 1 base short, with 14 bases between. CDR1 SQVTM and CDR2 ANQGSEA come from the germline V gene.

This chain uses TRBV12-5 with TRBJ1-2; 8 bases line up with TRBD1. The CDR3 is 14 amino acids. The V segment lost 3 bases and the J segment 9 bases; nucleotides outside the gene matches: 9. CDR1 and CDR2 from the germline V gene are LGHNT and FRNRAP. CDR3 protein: CASGFVTGVGSYTF. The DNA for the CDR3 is TGTGCTAGTGGTTTTGTGACAGGGGTTGGAAGCTACACCTTC.

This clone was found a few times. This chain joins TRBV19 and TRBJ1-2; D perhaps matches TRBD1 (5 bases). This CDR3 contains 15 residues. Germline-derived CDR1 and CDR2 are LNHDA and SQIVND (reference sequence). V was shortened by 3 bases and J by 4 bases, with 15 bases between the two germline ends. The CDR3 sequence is CASSIRRDGGYGYTF. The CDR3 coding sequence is TGTGCCAGTAGTATTAGGCGGGACGGCGGCTATGGCTACACCTTC.

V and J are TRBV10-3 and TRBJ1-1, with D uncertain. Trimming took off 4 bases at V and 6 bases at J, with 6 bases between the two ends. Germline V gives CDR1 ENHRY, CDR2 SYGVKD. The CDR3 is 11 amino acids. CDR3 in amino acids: CAISGGSEAFF. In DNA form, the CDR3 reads TGTGCCATCAGTGGTGGCTCTGAAGCTTTCTTT.

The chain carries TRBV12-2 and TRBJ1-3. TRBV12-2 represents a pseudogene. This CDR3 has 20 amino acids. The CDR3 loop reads CASRLAEATSSEEGGNTIYF. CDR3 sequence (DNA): TGTGCAAGTCGCTTAGCGGAGGCGACTTCATCCGAAGAGGGCGGAAACACCATATATTTT.

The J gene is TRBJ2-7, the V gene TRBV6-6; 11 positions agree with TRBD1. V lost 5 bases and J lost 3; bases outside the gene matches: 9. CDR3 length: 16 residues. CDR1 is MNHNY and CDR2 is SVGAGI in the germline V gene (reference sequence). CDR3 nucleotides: TGTGCCAGCAGTGGGGACAGGGGGGTTGTGGACTACGAGCAGTACTTC. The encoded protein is CASSGDRGVVDYEQYF.